The TCR beta chain described here comes from a study of beta chain features in type 1 diabetes (dated by TCRdb to between 2017 and 2018). About the full investigation: Patients and healthy donors did not differ in mean age, gender distribution, total cell number or subset yield. Regulatory and stem cell-like memory subsets were obtained from only 8 patients and roughly 8 healthy donors, while naive and central memory subsets were obtained from all 30 or so donors. In the study, TCRB repertoires of sorted circulating CD4+ T cell subsets from recently diagnosed type 1 diabetes patients were compared with those of matched healthy donors. A total of around 110,000,000 sorted cells were examined across all samples, and RNA yield correlated strongly with the number of cells per subset.

Reading the germline V gene (reference sequence) gives CDR1 MNHNY and CDR2 SVGAGI. Deletion took 7 bases off V and 2 bases off J, with a span of 8 bases between the germline ends. The cysteine opens and the phenylalanine closes a CDR3 of 13 amino acids. Only the CDR3 DNA is retained, 39 bases long and in frame from the first base. Points on this clone: There is no known antigen for this receptor. Base qualities are not recorded, but no much larger clone differs from it by a single base.

All of the isolated RNA was reverse transcribed with the High Capacity cDNA Reverse Transcription Kit, so expressed TCRB transcripts were sequenced. Deep immunoSEQ sequencing was applied to naive, central memory and regulatory T cell samples, giving an average of around 3.4 million total reads per sample. Sorted cells were lysed in RLT buffer, and RNA was extracted using DNase-treated RNeasy Micro or Mini kits according to cell number. To prevent cross-contamination, each cell subset was processed individually, whereas patient and healthy donor samples were processed jointly. The immunoSEQ multiplex PCR was used to amplify TCRB sequences from cDNA, generating 87-bp fragments that spanned the CDR3 region. Sequencing of the amplicons was performed on the Illumina HiSeq platform. Per the original workflow: Synthetic template baselines were used to correct PCR bias computationally, reads within Hamming distance 2 were collapsed together, and singletons that could not be merged were discarded. Reads were aligned against IMGT so that V, D and J genes, CDR3 length and insertions or deletions at six rearrangement sites could be assigned. Within each subset, clonotype counts were normalized to sorted cell number, after which true diversity and Gini coefficients were computed with the tcR R package. The overlap coefficient, calculated on TCRB nucleotide sequences, was used to quantify repertoire sharing. TCRdb limited this immuneACCESS table to in-frame rearrangements with V and J called. A share of clones is missing; checked studies link under half to unresolved V genes, and the rest is unexplained. The D gene and trimming were derived from the DNA, and the V and J assignments and clone size from that table. For this sample the table gives 130,000 or so clones, of which approximately 15% were detected only once. The ten largest clones capture 2% to 3% of the sample.

A single peripheral blood draw of 95 to 150 mL on average was collected from each donor into heparinised tubes. Using a panel that included CD45RO, CCR7, CD25, CD127, CD95 and CD27, naive, central memory, regulatory and stem cell-like memory CD4+ T cells were sorted on a BD FACSAria II. Purity was above 95% for every sorted population. Right away, PBMCs were isolated by Lymphoprep density gradient centrifugation and were stained directly, with no culture step. So that batch effects would be minimized, each experiment stained and sorted samples in pairs, pairing one healthy donor with one patient. What the study reported, not specific to this receptor: At VDJ recombination sites, patients with type 1 diabetes made fewer insertions and deleted more nucleotides, a pattern implying thymic rearrangement abnormalities. The naive, central memory and regulatory TCRB repertoires appeared to resemble one another more closely among patients than among healthy donors. A moderate but significant shortening of TCRB CDR3 length was observed in type 1 diabetes patients in all four CD4+ subsets. Shorter templates might be favored by PCR, yet because patient and control samples were amplified and corrected together, any such skew would affect both groups equally. Sequencing cDNA rather than genomic DNA could over-represent highly expressing activated cells, although activation and CD3 levels did not differ between groups. Because the HLA sub-analyses included only small numbers of individuals, any influence of HLA type on TCRB rearrangement was left unresolved.

The chain is assembled from TRBV6-6 and TRBJ2-2; no D gene can be assigned with confidence. This receptor was identified in a young man with type 1 diabetes. The source material was central memory CD4+ T cells from blood. The nucleotides read TGTGCCAGCAAGGACCTCAACACCGGGGAGCTGTTTTTT. This codes for CASKDLNTGELFF.